Below are 20 T cell receptor beta chains sequenced from a single sample in a study of regulatory T cells in long-lasting Graves disease. Arm-PCR with iRepertoire HTBI primers amplified the CDR3 regions for these TCR beta libraries. From the multiplex PCR reads, TCRdb called clonotypes with MiXCR, one entry per CDR3 protein. The table records 400,000 to 500,000 distinct CDR3 sequences, 21% of them present only once. The time point: persistent/refractory GD, antithyroid drugs over 5 years with positive TRAb. RNA extracted from PBMCs served as the sequencing template. The sample consisted of peripheral blood mononuclear cells (PBMCs), taken when the disease was refractory, from a patient treated with antithyroid drugs. These receptors were obtained from a female donor with Graves disease.

There are many counts of this clonotype. The J gene is TRBJ1-2, the V gene TRBV2; D may be TRBD1 (5 bases). The ends were cut back, 2 bases at V and 2 bases at J, with 9 bases in the middle. The germline V gene encodes CDR1 SNHLY and CDR2 FYNNEI. The CDR3 consists of 14 residues. The CDR3 sequence is CASSELPGNYGYTF. The CDR3 DNA reads as TGTGCCAGCAGTGAATTGCCAGGGAACTATGGCTACACCTTC.

This clonotype has only a few counts. The chain carries TRBV14 and TRBJ2-5; TRBD1 agrees at 9 bases. V dropped 2 bases and J dropped 5; count of bases not matched to a gene: 3. There are 14 residues in the CDR3. Germline CDR1 reads SGHDN; CDR2 reads FVKESK. CDR3 region: CASSQWDREETQYF. The CDR3, as DNA: TGTGCCAGCAGCCAATGGGACAGGGAGGAGACCCAGTACTTC.

This clonotype appeared many times. The rearrangement joins TRBV30 to TRBJ1-5; D unclear. The CDR3 is 14 residues long. V lost 1 base and J lost 2, with 9 bases in between. CDR1 GTSNPN and CDR2 SVGIG come from the germline V gene (reference sequence). The DNA for the CDR3 is TGTGCCTGGAGTGGACCGAGAGGCAATCAGCCCCAGCATTTT. It yields the protein CAWSGPRGNQPQHF. The full variable domain, completed using reference TRBV30 and TRBJ1-5, is SQTIHQWPATLVQPVGSPLSLECTVEGTSNPNLYWYRQAAGRGLQLLFYSVGIGQISSEVPQNLSASRPQDRQFILSSKKLLLSDSGFYLCAWSGPRGNQPQHFGDGTRLSIL.

This clonotype appeared many times. The rearrangement links TRBV9 to TRBJ2-7, with a possible D match to TRBD2 (6 bases). The CDR3 consists of 14 residues. Trimming removed 0 bases from V and 2 bases from J, with 9 bases in between. Germline lookup yields CDR1 SGDLS and CDR2 YYNGEE. The CDR3 region has the DNA TGTGCCAGCAGCGTAGCCGGGAGTCCCTACGAGCAGTACTTC. Its translation: CASSVAGSPYEQYF.

This rearrangement joins TRBV20-1 to TRBJ2-2; 10 nucleotides agree with TRBD2. Germline V gene lookup returns CDR1 DFQATT and CDR2 SNEGSKA (reference sequence). V shed 6 bases and J 1 base; nucleotides not matched to a gene: 2. This CDR3 region has 14 residues. CDR3 DNA sequence: TGCAGTGCGCGGACTAGCGGGAACACCGGGGAGCTGTTTTTT. This encodes CSARTSGNTGELFF.

This clonotype was counted at least ten times. This rearrangement joins TRBV12-3 or TRBV12-4 to TRBJ2-6; D unresolved. This CDR3 has 13 residues. V gave up 7 bases and J gave up 0 bases, with 4 bases separating them. The CDR3 reads CASTVSGANVLTF. Written as DNA, the CDR3 is TGTGCCAGCACAGTCTCTGGGGCCAACGTCCTGACTTTC.

The sample holds many counts of this clonotype. This chain connects TRBV28 to TRBJ2-7, with 7 bases that match TRBD1. Losses at the gene ends were 5 bases for V and 0 bases for J; bases not matched to a gene: 4. Per germline, CDR1 MDHEN and CDR2 SYDVKM. This CDR3 spans 14 amino acids. This chain's CDR3 is CASSMYRGSYEQYF. CDR3 coding DNA: TGTGCCAGCAGTATGTACAGGGGCTCCTACGAGCAGTACTTC.

At least ten counts were recorded for this clonotype. J is TRBJ2-7 and V is TRBV28; D remains ambiguous. V was shortened by 5 bases and J by 5 bases, with 4 bases between the two germline ends. Looked up from germline, CDR1 is MDHEN and CDR2 is SYDVKM. The CDR3 is made up of 10 amino acids. CDR3 region: CASSKHEQYF. In nucleotides, the CDR3 is TGTGCCAGCAGTAAACACGAGCAGTACTTC.

This clonotype has a count of ten or more. The chain carries TRBV6-5 and TRBJ1-1; no reliable D call. Looked up from germline, CDR1 is MNHEY and CDR2 is SVGAGI. Trimming left V 2 bases short and J 1 base short, with 11 bases between. CDR3 length: 15 amino acids. The CDR3 sequence is CASSYGLASNTEAFF. DNA of the CDR3: TGTGCCAGCAGTTACGGGTTAGCGTCGAACACTGAAGCTTTCTTT.

This clonotype was detected many times. This chain connects TRBV6-1 to TRBJ1-2, with 9 bases aligning to TRBD1. CDR1 MNHNS and CDR2 SASEGT come from the germline V gene. V lost 5 bases and J lost 4; bases outside the gene matches: 8. The CDR3 is made up of 15 amino acids. The DNA for the CDR3 is TGTGCCAGCAGTCCGTCGACAGGGGGAACCTATGGCTACACCTTC. Translating gives CASSPSTGGTYGYTF.

This clonotype showed up just a few times. DNA of the CDR3: TGTGCCAGCAGTGCCCCGGGGAATCAGCCCCAGCATTTT. This codes for CASSAPGNQPQHF. This rearrangement joins TRBV2 to TRBJ1-5; D is undetermined. The germline V gene encodes CDR1 SNHLY and CDR2 FYNNEI. Between the trimmed V and J ends, which lost 4 bases and 4 bases, there was a span of 8 bases. This CDR3 has 13 residues. Full variable domain (missing parts from reference TRBV2 and TRBJ1-5): EPEVTQTPSHQVTQMGQEVILRCVPISNHLYFYWYRQILGQKVEFLVSFYNNEISEKSEIFDDQFSVERPDGSNFTLKIRSTKLEDSAMYFCASSAPGNQPQHFGDGTRLSIL.

About this clonotype: An end of the junction differs from the germline gene, which may be a read error. This sequence joins TRBV7-9 and TRBJ2-7; D uncertain. The CDR3 sequence is 12 residues long. Germline CDR1 is SEHNR and CDR2 is FQNEAQ (reference sequence). The CDR3 here is CASSLDSGKPGF. CDR3 DNA sequence: TGTGCCAGCAGCTTAGATTCGGGCAAACCAGGCTTC. The variable domain in full, completed from reference TRBV7-9 and TRBJ2-7, reads DTGVSQNPRHKITKRGQNVTFRCDPISEHNRLYWYRQTLGQGPEFLTYFQNEAQLEKSRLLSDRFSAERPKGSFSTLEIQRTEQGDSAMYLCASSLDSGKPGFGPGTRLTVT.

This clonotype appeared many times. The gene calls are TRBV7-9 and TRBJ2-5, with no clear D. V lost 5 bases and J lost 7, with 17 bases in between. Germline V gene lookup returns CDR1 SEHNR and CDR2 FQNEAQ (reference sequence). The length of the CDR3 is 14 residues. The CDR3 region is CASSPRDGTGTQYF. Written as DNA, the CDR3 is TGTGCCAGCAGCCCCCGCGACGGCACGGGGACCCAGTACTTC.

This clonotype occurred many times. This chain connects TRBV28 to TRBJ1-1; 7 positions match TRBD1. The CDR3 sequence is 13 residues long. V lost 6 bases to trimming and J lost 5 bases; unmatched junction nucleotides: 6. The V gene's germline CDR1 is MDHEN and CDR2 SYDVKM. The CDR3 DNA follows: TGTGCCAGCAGGACTGACAGGGATACTGAAGCTTTCTTT. This gives the protein CASRTDRDTEAFF.

There are a few counts of this clonotype. The chain joins TRBV20-1 to TRBJ1-5, with 12 bases fitting TRBD1. This CDR3 comprises 13 residues. The junction had 4 bases not matched to a gene; V was cut back by 6 bases and J by 7 bases. From germline, CDR1 is DFQATT and CDR2 SNEGSKA (reference sequence). The CDR3 loop reads CSAGQGAWQPQHF. The CDR3 nucleotides read TGCAGTGCGGGACAGGGGGCCTGGCAGCCCCAGCATTTT.

This clonotype appeared many times. V usage is TRBV29-1 and J usage is TRBJ1-2; 10 bases map to TRBD1. V was clipped by 6 bases and J by 4 bases; unmatched bases: 5. Germline lookup yields CDR1 SQVTM and CDR2 ANQGSEA. The CDR3 runs 13 residues. The CDR3 DNA sequence: TGCAGCGTCGAGACAGGGGGCAGCTATGGCTACACCTTC. Its protein is CSVETGGSYGYTF.

This clonotype was seen repeatedly, ten times or more. The V and J genes are TRBV7-8 and TRBJ1-5; D gene uncertain. V lost 4 bases, J lost 2 bases, and 21 bases lay in between. Germline V gene data show CDR1 as SGHVS and CDR2 as FQNEAQ. The CDR3 covers 18 residues. Written as DNA, the CDR3 is TGTGCCAGCAGCTCCCTCATAGAGGTCCGGCTGGGCAATCAGCCCCAGCATTTT. It specifies CASSSLIEVRLGNQPQHF. The variable domain in full, completed from reference TRBV7-8 and TRBJ1-5, reads GAGVSQSPRYKVAKRGQDVALRCDPISGHVSLFWYQQALGQGPEFLTYFQNEAQLDKSGLPSDRFFAERPEGSVSTLKIQRTQQEDSAVYLCASSSLIEVRLGNQPQHFGDGTRLSIL.

The V call is TRBV19, the J call TRBJ2-7, with 9 bases matching TRBD2. Germline CDR1 and CDR2: LNHDA and SQIVND (reference sequence). With 2 bases clipped from V and 7 bases from J, the junction kept 6 bases outside the gene matches. There are 14 residues in the CDR3. In DNA form, the CDR3 reads TGTGCCAGTAGTATAATAGCGGGAGTGCGAGAGCAGTACTTC. Amino acid sequence: CASSIIAGVREQYF.

The table lists this clonotype with many counts. The rearrangement uses TRBV2 and TRBJ1-5, with 10 bases lining up with TRBD1. The junction had 8 bases not matched to a gene; V was cut back by 6 bases and J by 3 bases. CDR3 size: 16 residues. Per germline, CDR1 SNHLY and CDR2 FYNNEI. The CDR3 sequence: CASSGQGGGHNQPQHF. Here the CDR3 DNA reads TGTGCCAGCAGCGGACAGGGGGGGGGACACAATCAGCCCCAGCATTTT.

This clonotype was counted a few times. The genes are TRBV30 and TRBJ2-7, with 9 bases that match TRBD1. The V gene's germline CDR1 is GTSNPN and CDR2 SVGIG (reference sequence). Germline trimming cut 2 bases from V and 5 bases from J; bases unmatched to any gene: 4. The CDR3 is 13 residues long. The CDR3 sequence: CAWSQDRGHEQYF. For the CDR3, the DNA is TGTGCCTGGAGTCAGGACAGGGGCCACGAGCAGTACTTC.